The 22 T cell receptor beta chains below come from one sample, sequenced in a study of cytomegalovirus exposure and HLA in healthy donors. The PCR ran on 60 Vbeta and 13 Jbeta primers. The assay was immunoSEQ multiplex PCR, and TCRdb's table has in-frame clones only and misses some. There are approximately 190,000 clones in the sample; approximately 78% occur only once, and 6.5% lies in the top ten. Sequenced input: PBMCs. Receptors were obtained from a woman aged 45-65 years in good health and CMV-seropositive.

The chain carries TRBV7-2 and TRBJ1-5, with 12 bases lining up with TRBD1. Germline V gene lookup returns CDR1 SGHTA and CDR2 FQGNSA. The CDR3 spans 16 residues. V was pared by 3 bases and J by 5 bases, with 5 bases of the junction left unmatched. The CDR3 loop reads CASSFAGTGGDQPQHF. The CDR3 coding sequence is TGTGCCAGCAGCTTCGCCGGGACAGGGGGCGATCAGCCCCAGCATTTT. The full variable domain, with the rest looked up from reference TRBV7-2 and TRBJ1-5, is GAGVSQSPSNKVTEKGKDVELRCDPISGHTALYWYRQSLGQGLEFLIYFQGNSAPDKSGLPSDRFSAERTGGSVSTLTIQRTQQEDSAVYLCASSFAGTGGDQPQHFGDGTRLSIL.

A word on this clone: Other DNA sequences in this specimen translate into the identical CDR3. CDR3 in DNA: TGTGCCAGCAGCTCGACAAGCGGGACCTACAATGAGCAGTTCTTC. It is translated as CASSSTSGTYNEQFF. The rearrangement links TRBV5-4 to TRBJ2-1, with TRBD2 matching over 7 bases. After removal of 3 bases from V and 2 bases from J, the junction contained 5 bases not matched to a gene. The CDR3 runs 15 residues. Germline V gives CDR1 SGHNT, CDR2 YYREEE (reference sequence).

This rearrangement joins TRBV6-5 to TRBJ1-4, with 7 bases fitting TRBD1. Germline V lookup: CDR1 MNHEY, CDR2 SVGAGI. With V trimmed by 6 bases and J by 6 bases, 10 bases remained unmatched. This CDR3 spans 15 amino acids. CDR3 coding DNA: TGTGCCAGCAGAGACCTGTACAGGGGAGATGAAAAACTGTTTTTT. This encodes CASRDLYRGDEKLFF.

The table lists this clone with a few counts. The CDR3 coding sequence is TGTGCCAGCAGCTCTTTTGCGGGCGCGGAGGTTTCAAACAATGAGCAGTTCTTC. Residues: CASSSFAGAEVSNNEQFF. The J gene is TRBJ2-1, the V gene TRBV11-2, with TRBD2 as a possible D gene (5 bases). There are 18 residues in the CDR3. The V gene lost 4 bases and the J gene lost 5 bases, with 24 bases spanning the gap. Germline V CDR1 and CDR2: SGHAT, FQNNGV.

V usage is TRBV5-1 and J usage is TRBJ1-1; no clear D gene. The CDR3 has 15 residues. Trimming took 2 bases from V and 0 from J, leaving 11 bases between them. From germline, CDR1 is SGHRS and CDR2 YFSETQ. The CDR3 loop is CASSFVGRMNTEAFF. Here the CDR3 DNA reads TGCGCCAGCAGCTTCGTCGGGAGGATGAACACTGAAGCTTTCTTT.

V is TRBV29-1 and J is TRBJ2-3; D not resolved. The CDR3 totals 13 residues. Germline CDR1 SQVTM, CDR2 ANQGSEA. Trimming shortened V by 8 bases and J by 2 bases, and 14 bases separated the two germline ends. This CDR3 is CSLRRSITDTQYF. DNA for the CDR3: TGCAGCTTACGTCGGTCAATCACAGATACGCAGTATTTT.

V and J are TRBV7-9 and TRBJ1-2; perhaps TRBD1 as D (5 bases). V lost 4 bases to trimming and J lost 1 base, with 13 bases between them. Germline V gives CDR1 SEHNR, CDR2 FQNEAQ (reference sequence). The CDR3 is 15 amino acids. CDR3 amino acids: CASSSSGHHNYGYTF. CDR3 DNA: TGTGCCAGCAGCTCGTCAGGGCACCATAACTATGGCTACACCTTC.

CDR3 nucleotides: TGTGCCAGCAGTCAAACGAGCCAGGGCAGCCATGAAAAACTGTTTTTT. Residues: CASSQTSQGSHEKLFF. V and J are TRBV6-6 and TRBJ1-4; TRBD1 might be the D (5 bases). V lost 5 bases and J 6 bases, leaving 19 bases between the germline ends. CDR1 is MNHNY and CDR2 is SVGAGI in the germline V gene (reference sequence). The CDR3 extends over 16 amino acids.

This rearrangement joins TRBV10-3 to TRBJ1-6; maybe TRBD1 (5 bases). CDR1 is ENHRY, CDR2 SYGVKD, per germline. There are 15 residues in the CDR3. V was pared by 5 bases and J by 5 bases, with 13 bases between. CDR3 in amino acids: CAISTQGGDNSPLHF. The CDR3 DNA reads TGTGCCATCAGTACCCAAGGAGGGGATAATTCACCCCTCCACTTT.

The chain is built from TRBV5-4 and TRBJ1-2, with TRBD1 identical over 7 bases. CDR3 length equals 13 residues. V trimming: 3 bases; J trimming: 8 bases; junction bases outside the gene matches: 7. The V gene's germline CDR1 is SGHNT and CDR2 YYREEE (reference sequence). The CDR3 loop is CASSWQTGFGYTF. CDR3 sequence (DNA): TGTGCCAGCAGCTGGCAGACAGGGTTCGGCTACACCTTC.

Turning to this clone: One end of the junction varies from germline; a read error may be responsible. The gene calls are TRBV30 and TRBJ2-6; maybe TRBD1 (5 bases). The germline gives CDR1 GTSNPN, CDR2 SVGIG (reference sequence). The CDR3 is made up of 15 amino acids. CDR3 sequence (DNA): TGTGCCTGGAGTGTACGGGTCTCTGGGGCCAACGGCCTGACTTTC. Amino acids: CAWSVRVSGANGLTF. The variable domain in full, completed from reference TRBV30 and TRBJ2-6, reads SQTIHQWPATLVQPVGSPLSLECTVEGTSNPNLYWYRQAAGRGLQLLFYSVGIGQISSEVPQNLSASRPQDRQFILSSKKLLLSDSGFYLCAWSVRVSGANGLTFGAGSRLTVL.

CDR3 amino acids: CASNGLAGGVDTQYF. In DNA form, the CDR3 reads TGCGCCAGCAACGGACTAGCGGGAGGGGTAGATACGCAGTATTTT. The rearrangement uses TRBV10-2 and TRBJ2-3; 15 nucleotides line up with TRBD2. The V and J ends lost 7 bases and 5 bases, in that order; junction bases with no gene match: 4. The CDR3 is 15 amino acids. Germline CDR1 reads WSHSY; CDR2 reads SAAADI.

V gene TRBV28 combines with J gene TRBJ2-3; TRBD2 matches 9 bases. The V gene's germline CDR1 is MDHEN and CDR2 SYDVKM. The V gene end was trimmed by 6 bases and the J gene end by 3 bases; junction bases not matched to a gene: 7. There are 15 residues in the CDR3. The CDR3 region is CASSFTLAGTDTQYF. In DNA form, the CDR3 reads TGTGCCAGCAGCTTCACTCTAGCGGGGACAGATACGCAGTATTTT.

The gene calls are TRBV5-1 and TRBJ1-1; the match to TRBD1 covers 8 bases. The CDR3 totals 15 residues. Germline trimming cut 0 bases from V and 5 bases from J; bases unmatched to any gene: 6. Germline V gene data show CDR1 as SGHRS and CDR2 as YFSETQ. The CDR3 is CASSLVQGAGTEAFF. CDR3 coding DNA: TGCGCCAGCAGCTTGGTTCAGGGGGCGGGAACTGAAGCTTTCTTT. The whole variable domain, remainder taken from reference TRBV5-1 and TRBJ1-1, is KAGVTQTPRYLIKTRGQQVTLSCSPISGHRSVSWYQQTPGQGLQFLFEYFSETQRNKGNFPGRFSGRQFSNSRSEMNVSTLELGDSALYLCASSLVQGAGTEAFFGQGTRLTVV.

The CDR3 region has the DNA TGTGCCAGCAGGACCCCGGGACTAGGAGGGGTCAATGAGCAGTTCTTC. This sequence encodes CASRTPGLGGVNEQFF. The chain links TRBV28 to TRBJ2-1, with 8 bases fitting TRBD2. The V and J ends lost 6 bases and 6 bases, in that order; junction bases with no gene match: 13. The CDR3 is 16 amino acids. Germline assignment: CDR1 MDHEN and CDR2 SYDVKM.

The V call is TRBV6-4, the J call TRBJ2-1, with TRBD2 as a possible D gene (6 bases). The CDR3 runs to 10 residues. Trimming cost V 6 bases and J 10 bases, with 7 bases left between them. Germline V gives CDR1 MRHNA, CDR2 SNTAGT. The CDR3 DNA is TGTGCCAGCAGGCGGGACGAGCAGTTCTTC. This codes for CASRRDEQFF.

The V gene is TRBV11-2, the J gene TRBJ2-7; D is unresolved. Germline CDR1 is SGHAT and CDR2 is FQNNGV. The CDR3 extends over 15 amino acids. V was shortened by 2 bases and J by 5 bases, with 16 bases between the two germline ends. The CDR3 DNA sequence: TGTGCCAGCAGCTTAATGCTAGGAGCAAGCGACGAGCAGTACTTC. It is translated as CASSLMLGASDEQYF.

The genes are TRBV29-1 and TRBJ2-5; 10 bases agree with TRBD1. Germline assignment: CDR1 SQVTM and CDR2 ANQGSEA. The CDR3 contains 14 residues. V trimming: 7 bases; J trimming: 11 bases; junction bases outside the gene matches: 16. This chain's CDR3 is CSGDTGTGDGGQYF. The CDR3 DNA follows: TGCAGCGGGGATACCGGGACAGGGGACGGGGGGCAGTACTTC.

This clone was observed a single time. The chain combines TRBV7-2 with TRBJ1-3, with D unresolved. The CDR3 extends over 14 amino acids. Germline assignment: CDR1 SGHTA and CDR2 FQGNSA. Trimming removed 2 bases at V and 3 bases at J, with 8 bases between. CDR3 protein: CASSLIYSGNTIYF. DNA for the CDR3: TGTGCCAGCAGCTTAATTTATAGTGGAAACACCATATATTTT.

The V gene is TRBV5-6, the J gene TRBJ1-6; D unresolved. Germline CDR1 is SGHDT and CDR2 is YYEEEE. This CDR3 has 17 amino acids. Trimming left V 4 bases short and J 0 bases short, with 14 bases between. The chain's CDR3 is CASSVLESSSYNSPLHF. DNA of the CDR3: TGTGCCAGCAGCGTACTAGAGTCGAGCTCCTATAATTCACCCCTCCACTTT. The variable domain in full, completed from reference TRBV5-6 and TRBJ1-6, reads DAGVTQSPTHLIKTRGQQVTLRCSPKSGHDTVSWYQQALGQGPQFIFQYYEEEERQRGNFPDRFSGHQFPNYSSELNVNALLLGDSALYLCASSVLESSSYNSPLHFGNGTRLTVT.

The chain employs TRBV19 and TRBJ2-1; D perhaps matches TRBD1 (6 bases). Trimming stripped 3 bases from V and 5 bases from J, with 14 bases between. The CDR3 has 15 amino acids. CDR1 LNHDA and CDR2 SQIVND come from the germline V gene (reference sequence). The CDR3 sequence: CASSMGTGHNNEQFF. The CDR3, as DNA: TGTGCCAGTAGTATGGGAACGGGACACAACAATGAGCAGTTCTTC.

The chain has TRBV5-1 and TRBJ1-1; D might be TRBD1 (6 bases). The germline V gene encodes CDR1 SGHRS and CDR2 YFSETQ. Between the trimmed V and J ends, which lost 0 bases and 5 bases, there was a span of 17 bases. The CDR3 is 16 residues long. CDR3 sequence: CASSLGGGLLGTEAFF. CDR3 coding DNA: TGCGCCAGCAGCTTGGGGGGGGGCCTGTTGGGGACTGAAGCTTTCTTT.